This TCR beta chain was identified during a study of T-cell memory formation after mild COVID-19. Study-level points and caveats: Clones from the second wave (peaking day 37) had unconfirmed SARS-CoV-2 specificity. Pre-infection memory contained some responding clones, which suggested that cross-reactive memory had joined.

Concerning this clonotype itself: Its antigen remains unidentified.

CDR1 GTSNPN and CDR2 SVGIG come from the germline V gene (reference sequence). The CDR3 has 11 residues. V was pared by 0 bases and J by 9 bases, with 6 bases between. TCRdb called the 5' RACE reads again in MiXCR, with one record for every CDR3 protein. The sample lists some 410,000 distinct CDR3 sequences, less than 25% seen once, with about an eighth in the top ten. This chain connects TRBV30 to TRBJ2-1; D unclear. The sample taken for sequencing was PBMCs or a T cell subset sorted from them (not recorded which). This clonotype was sampled from an adult woman who had mild COVID-19 (a few samples of this study predate the infection). Cell type and time point are not known. CDR3 sequence (DNA): TGTGCCTGGAGTGTAAAGGGTGAGCAGTTCTTC. Protein: CAWSVKGEQFF.